This is a list of T cell receptor beta chains from one sample in a study of Tregs in tolerant kidney transplant recipients. The protocol was immunoSEQ multiplex PCR, while the TCRdb copy is restricted to in-frame clones and leaves out a portion. The sample has some 20,000 clones, roughly 65% seen once. No antigens are known for them. The sequenced sample consisted of Tregs from blood cultured with allogeneic cells. Source of these receptors: a human donor in good health. CDR3s include the opening cysteine and the closing phenylalanine or tryptophan. A D gene is named only where the DNA matches it firmly. Where a row states a size, it is once, few, many or the class of an expanded clone; other rows omit it.

v_call: TRBV7-6; d_call: NA; clone_size: NA; j_call: TRBJ2-1; cdr3_aa: CASTLAPYQDEQFF; cdr3_nt: TGTGCCAGCACCTTAGCCCCCTACCAAGATGAGCAGTTCTTC
v_call: TRBV6-5; d_call: NA; clone_size: few; j_call: TRBJ1-6; cdr3_aa: CASNAGLWNSPLHF; cdr3_nt: TGTGCCAGCAATGCGGGGTTATGGAATTCACCCCTCCACTTT
v_call: TRBV15; d_call: NA; clone_size: NA; j_call: TRBJ2-7; cdr3_aa: CATSRDLQGSYEQYF; cdr3_nt: TGTGCCACCAGCAGAGATCTCCAGGGGTCGTACGAGCAGTACTTC
v_call: TRBV10-1; d_call: NA; clone_size: medium-sized; j_call: TRBJ2-5; cdr3_aa: CASSYSVGETQYF; cdr3_nt: TGCGCCAGCAGCTACTCTGTGGGAGAGACCCAGTACTTC
v_call: TRBV18; d_call: NA; clone_size: NA; j_call: TRBJ1-1; cdr3_aa: CASSPQGRQNTEAFF; cdr3_nt: TGTGCCAGCTCACCACAAGGTAGGCAGAACACTGAAGCTTTCTTT
v_call: TRBV11-2; d_call: NA; clone_size: NA; j_call: TRBJ1-5; cdr3_aa: CASSFLPPARGQPQHF; cdr3_nt: TGTGCCAGCAGCTTCCTTCCGCCTGCCCGGGGACAGCCCCAGCATTTT
v_call: TRBV7-9; d_call: TRBD1; clone_size: NA; j_call: TRBJ2-3; cdr3_aa: CASSPREGASTDTQYF; cdr3_nt: TGTGCCAGCAGCCCCCGAGAGGGGGCTAGCACAGATACGCAGTATTTT
v_call: TRBV7-2; d_call: NA; clone_size: NA; j_call: TRBJ1-1; cdr3_aa: CASSFQGRSTEAFF; cdr3_nt: TGTGCCAGCAGCTTTCAGGGACGCAGCACTGAAGCTTTCTTT
v_call: TRBV29-1; d_call: TRBD1; clone_size: NA; j_call: TRBJ2-6; cdr3_aa: CSVVRQGASGANVLTF; cdr3_nt: TGCAGCGTTGTGAGACAGGGGGCCTCTGGGGCCAACGTCCTGACTTTC
v_call: TRBV7-8; d_call: TRBD1; clone_size: few; j_call: TRBJ1-5; cdr3_aa: CASSSRDRRNQPQHF; cdr3_nt: TGTGCCAGCAGCAGTAGGGACAGGAGGAATCAGCCCCAGCATTTT
v_call: TRBV14; d_call: NA; clone_size: NA; j_call: TRBJ1-6; cdr3_aa: CASSQEGRRNSPLHF; cdr3_nt: TGTGCCAGCAGCCAGGAGGGTCGGCGTAATTCACCCCTCCACTTT
v_call: TRBV27; d_call: NA; clone_size: NA; j_call: TRBJ2-7; cdr3_aa: CASSFQTPTGSSYEQYF; cdr3_nt: TGTGCCAGCAGTTTCCAGACCCCTACAGGGAGCTCCTACGAGCAGTACTTC
v_call: TRBV2; d_call: TRBD2; clone_size: NA; j_call: TRBJ2-3; cdr3_aa: CASSDAGLAETDTQYF; cdr3_nt: TGTGCCAGCAGTGACGCTGGACTAGCAGAGACAGATACGCAGTATTTT
v_call: TRBV15; d_call: NA; clone_size: NA; j_call: TRBJ2-7; cdr3_aa: CATSRDLARYEQYF; cdr3_nt: TGTGCCACCAGCAGAGATCTAGCTCGCTACGAGCAGTACTTC
v_call: TRBV7-9; d_call: NA; clone_size: NA; j_call: TRBJ1-1; cdr3_aa: CASSLFQNTEAFF; cdr3_nt: TGTGCCAGCAGCTTGTTCCAGAATACTGAAGCTTTCTTT
v_call: TRBV11-2; d_call: TRBD2; clone_size: NA; j_call: TRBJ2-7; cdr3_aa: CASSPLGTSNYEQYF; cdr3_nt: TGTGCCAGCAGCCCGTTAGGGACTAGCAACTACGAGCAGTACTTC
v_call: TRBV30; d_call: NA; clone_size: NA; j_call: TRBJ2-7; cdr3_aa: CAWSVGNEQYF; cdr3_nt: TGTGCCTGGAGTGTAGGGAACGAGCAGTACTTC
v_call: TRBV5-1; d_call: TRBD1; clone_size: NA; j_call: TRBJ1-2; cdr3_aa: CASSGGTDYGYTF; cdr3_nt: TGCGCCAGCAGCGGTGGGACAGATTATGGCTACACCTTC
v_call: TRBV16; d_call: TRBD1; clone_size: NA; j_call: TRBJ1-2; cdr3_aa: CASSQSDRGQFYGYTF; cdr3_nt: TGTGCCAGCAGCCAGTCAGACAGGGGGCAATTCTATGGCTACACCTTC